The clone carrying this TCR beta chain was recorded a few times. Its antigen is currently unknown. This sample is drawn from a study of T cell repertoires in cytomegalovirus infection. The V end lost 3 bases, the J end lost 3 bases, and 15 bases lay between the germline ends. CDR3 length equals 16 residues. One entry per CDR3 protein, called by TCRdb with MiXCR from the reads. This sample carries approximately 990,000 distinct CDR3 sequences, around 30% of them seen once, and the ten largest clones take over 11%. This specimen was cultured CD8+ T cells from PBMCs, taken from culture after CMV antigen stimulation. This chain links TRBV12-3 or TRBV12-4 with TRBJ1-5; maybe TRBD1 (5 bases). This sequence was found in a human donor in good health (CMV status not recorded). Some clones in this sample may be carry-over from other donors' samples. The CDR3 protein is CASSFTPAGINQPQHF. Written as DNA, the CDR3 is TGTGCCAGCAGTTTTACCCCGGCAGGGATCAATCAGCCCCAGCATTTT.